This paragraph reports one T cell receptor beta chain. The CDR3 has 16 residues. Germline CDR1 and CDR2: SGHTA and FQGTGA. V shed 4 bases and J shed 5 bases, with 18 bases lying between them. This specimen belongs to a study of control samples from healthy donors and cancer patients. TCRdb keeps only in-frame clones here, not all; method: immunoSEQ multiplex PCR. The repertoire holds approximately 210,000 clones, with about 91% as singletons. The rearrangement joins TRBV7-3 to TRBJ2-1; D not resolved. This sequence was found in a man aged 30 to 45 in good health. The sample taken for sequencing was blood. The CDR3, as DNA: TGTGCCAGCAGCTCAAAGCGTATTTCCACAGACAATGAGCAGTTCTTC. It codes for CASSSKRISTDNEQFF.